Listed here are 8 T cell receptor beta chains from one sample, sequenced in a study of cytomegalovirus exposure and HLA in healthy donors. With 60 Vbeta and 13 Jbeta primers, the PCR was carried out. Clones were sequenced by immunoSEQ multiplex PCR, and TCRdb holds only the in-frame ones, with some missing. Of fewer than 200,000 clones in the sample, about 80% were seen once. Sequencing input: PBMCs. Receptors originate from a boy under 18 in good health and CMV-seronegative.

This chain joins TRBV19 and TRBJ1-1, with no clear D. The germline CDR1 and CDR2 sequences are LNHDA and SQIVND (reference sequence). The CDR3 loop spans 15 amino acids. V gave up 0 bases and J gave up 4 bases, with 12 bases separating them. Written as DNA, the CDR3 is TGTGCCAGTAGTATAGATCTCGCCCAAGCCACTGAAGCTTTCTTT. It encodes CASSIDLAQATEAFF.

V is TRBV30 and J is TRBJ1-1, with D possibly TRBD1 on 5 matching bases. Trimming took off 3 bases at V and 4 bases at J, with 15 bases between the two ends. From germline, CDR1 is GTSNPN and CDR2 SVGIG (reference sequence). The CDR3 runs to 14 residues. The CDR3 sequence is CAWRGGLQGTEAFF. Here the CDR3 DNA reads TGTGCCTGGAGGGGGGGGTTGCAGGGCACTGAAGCTTTCTTT. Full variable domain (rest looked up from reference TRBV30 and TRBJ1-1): SQTIHQWPATLVQPVGSPLSLECTVEGTSNPNLYWYRQAAGRGLQLLFYSVGIGQISSEVPQNLSASRPQDRQFILSSKKLLLSDSGFYLCAWRGGLQGTEAFFGQGTRLTVV.

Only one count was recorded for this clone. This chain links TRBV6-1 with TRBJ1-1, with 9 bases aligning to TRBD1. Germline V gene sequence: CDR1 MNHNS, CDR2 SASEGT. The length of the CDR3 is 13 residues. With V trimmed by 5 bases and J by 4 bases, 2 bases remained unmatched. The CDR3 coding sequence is TGTGCCAGCAGTCTGGACAGGGGCACTGAAGCTTTCTTT. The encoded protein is CASSLDRGTEAFF.

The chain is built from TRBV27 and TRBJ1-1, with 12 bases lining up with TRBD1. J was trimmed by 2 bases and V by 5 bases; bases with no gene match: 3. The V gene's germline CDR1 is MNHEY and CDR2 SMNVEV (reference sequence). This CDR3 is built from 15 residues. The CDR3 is CASSPGTGGNTEAFF. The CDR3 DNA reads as TGTGCCAGCAGTCCGGGGACAGGGGGCAACACTGAAGCTTTCTTT.

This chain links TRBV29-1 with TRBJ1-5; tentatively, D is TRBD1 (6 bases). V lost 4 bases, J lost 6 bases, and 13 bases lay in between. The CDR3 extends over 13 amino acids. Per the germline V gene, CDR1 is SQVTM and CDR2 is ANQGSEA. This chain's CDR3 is CSVGGLGGQPQHF. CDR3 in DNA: TGCAGCGTTGGAGGCCTAGGGGGTCAGCCCCAGCATTTT.

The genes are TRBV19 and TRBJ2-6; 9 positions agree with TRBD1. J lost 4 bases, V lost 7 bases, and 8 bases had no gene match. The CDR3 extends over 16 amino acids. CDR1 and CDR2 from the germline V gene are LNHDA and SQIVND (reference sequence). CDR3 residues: CASIKGQGKGANVLTF. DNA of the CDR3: TGTGCCAGTATTAAGGGACAGGGTAAAGGGGCCAACGTCCTGACTTTC.

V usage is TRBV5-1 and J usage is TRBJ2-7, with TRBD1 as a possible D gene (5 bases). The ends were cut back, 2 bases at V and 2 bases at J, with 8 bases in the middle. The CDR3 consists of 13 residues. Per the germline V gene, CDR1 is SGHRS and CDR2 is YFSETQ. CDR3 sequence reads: CASSFRTPYEQYF. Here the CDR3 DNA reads TGCGCCAGCAGCTTCCGGACACCCTACGAGCAGTACTTC.

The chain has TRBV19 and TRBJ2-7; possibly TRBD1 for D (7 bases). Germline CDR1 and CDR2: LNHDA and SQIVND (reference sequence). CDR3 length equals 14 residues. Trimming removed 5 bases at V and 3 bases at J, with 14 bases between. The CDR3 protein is CASSSGDSSYEQYF. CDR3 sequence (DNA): TGTGCCAGTAGTTCGGGGGACAGTAGCTACGAGCAGTACTTC.